This passage covers 9 T cell receptor beta chains from one sample sequenced in a study of blood T cell repertoires in COVID-19. Only in-frame clones appear in the TCRdb table, and some are missing; sequencing was by immunoSEQ multiplex PCR. The sample yields around 37,000 clones, more than 85% seen once. Sequenced: peripheral blood. These receptors came from a woman over 75 with acute or convalescent COVID-19.

This chain connects TRBV9 to TRBJ2-3; 13 bases are shared with TRBD2. The CDR3 contains 18 residues. CDR1 SGDLS and CDR2 YYNGEE come from the germline V gene. With V trimmed by 2 bases and J by 2 bases, 8 bases remained unmatched. This CDR3 reads CASSVGLAGAPLTDTQYF. CDR3 bases: TGTGCCAGCAGCGTCGGACTAGCGGGGGCCCCACTCACAGATACGCAGTATTTT. The full variable domain, completed using reference TRBV9 and TRBJ2-3, is DSGVTQTPKHLITATGQRVTLRCSPRSGDLSVYWYQQSLDQGLQFLIQYYNGEERAKGNILERFSAQQFPDLHSELNLSSLELGDSALYFCASSVGLAGAPLTDTQYFGPGTRLTVL.

This clone was seen a few times. The genes are TRBV7-9 and TRBJ1-2; D uncertain. From germline, CDR1 is SEHNR and CDR2 FQNEAQ (reference sequence). The CDR3 is 12 residues long. Trimming took 7 bases from V and 8 from J, leaving 14 bases between them. CDR3 sequence (DNA): TGTGCCAGCACCTCCGGTGAGCGAGGCTACACCTTC. Its protein is CASTSGERGYTF.

This chain links TRBV2 with TRBJ1-1; D might be TRBD1 (6 bases). The CDR3 spans 13 residues. Trimming pared 3 bases from V and 4 bases from J, leaving 9 bases between. Germline lookup yields CDR1 SNHLY and CDR2 FYNNEI. In nucleotides, the CDR3 is TGTGCCAGCAGTGAGGGGGCCGGCACTGAAGCTTTCTTT. Its translation: CASSEGAGTEAFF. Looking up the rest from reference TRBV2 and TRBJ1-1 gives the full variable domain: EPEVTQTPSHQVTQMGQEVILRCVPISNHLYFYWYRQILGQKVEFLVSFYNNEISEKSEIFDDQFSVERPDGSNFTLKIRSTKLEDSAMYFCASSEGAGTEAFFGQGTRLTVV.

The chain couples TRBV12-5 to TRBJ1-5, with 10 bases that match TRBD1. The CDR3 has 15 amino acids. CDR1 and CDR2 from the germline V gene are LGHNT and FRNRAP. Germline trimming cut 3 bases from V and 6 bases from J; bases unmatched to any gene: 5. The CDR3 spells CASGFAGQGGQPQHF. DNA for the CDR3: TGTGCTAGTGGTTTCGCCGGACAGGGGGGTCAGCCCCAGCATTTT.

This chain uses TRBV11-1 with TRBJ2-4, with 8 bases aligning to TRBD1. The length of the CDR3 is 15 residues. The germline CDR1 and CDR2 sequences are SGHAT and FQDESV (reference sequence). V shed 5 bases and J 9 bases; nucleotides not matched to a gene: 12. The CDR3 bases are TGTGCCAGCAGCACCCGGACAGGGCCGGGGACCATTCAGTACTTC. Its protein product is CASSTRTGPGTIQYF.

This clone was observed a single time. The rearrangement links TRBV2 to TRBJ1-4; 9 bases fit TRBD1. CDR1 and CDR2 (germline): SNHLY, FYNNEI. The J segment lost 0 bases and the V segment lost 7 bases, leaving 6 bases of the junction unmatched. The CDR3 is 16 amino acids. For the CDR3, the DNA is TGTGCCAGCAATCGACAGGGGGGTGCAACTAATGAAAAACTGTTTTTT. It translates to CASNRQGGATNEKLFF.

This chain joins TRBV5-1 and TRBJ2-5; a possible D gene is TRBD2 (5 bases). CDR1 and CDR2 from the germline V gene are SGHRS and YFSETQ. V was pared by 0 bases and J by 4 bases, with 10 bases between. The CDR3 totals 14 residues. This CDR3 is CASSLGESRETQYF. The CDR3 DNA is TGCGCCAGCAGCTTGGGGGAGTCCCGAGAGACCCAGTACTTC.

This CDR3 reads CASSHGTPGHRNTGELFF. CDR3 DNA: TGCGCCAGCAGCCATGGTACTCCGGGACATCGGAACACCGGGGAGCTGTTTTTT. J is TRBJ2-2 and V is TRBV4-1, with D possibly TRBD1 on 6 matching bases. Germline loops: CDR1 MGHRA, CDR2 YSYEKL. The CDR3 is made up of 18 amino acids. V gave up 3 bases and J gave up 1 base, with 18 bases separating them.

The V and J genes are TRBV7-9 and TRBJ1-4, with D perhaps TRBD1 (5 bases). The V and J ends lost 4 bases and 1 base respectively, with 7 bases between them. Germline V gene sequence: CDR1 SEHNR, CDR2 FQNEAQ (reference sequence). The CDR3 totals 14 residues. The CDR3 DNA reads as TGTGCCAGCAGCTACACAGGAACTAATGAAAAACTGTTTTTT. Amino acids: CASSYTGTNEKLFF. Full variable domain (outside the CDR3, taken from reference TRBV7-9 and TRBJ1-4): DTGVSQNPRHKITKRGQNVTFRCDPISEHNRLYWYRQTLGQGPEFLTYFQNEAQLEKSRLLSDRFSAERPKGSFSTLEIQRTEQGDSAMYLCASSYTGTNEKLFFGSGTQLSVL.